This T cell receptor beta chain stems from a study of CD8 T cells in Susac syndrome (dated by TCRdb to between 2018 and 2021). As for the study more broadly: Repertoire sequencing was used to test whether CD8+ T cell activation and differentiation in Susac syndrome was antigen driven. The study compared CD8+ T cell repertoire clonality among about a dozen healthy donors, roughly 14 Susac syndrome patients and around 16 multiple sclerosis patients. Study-wide conclusions, independent of this receptor: The study acknowledged that relatively few individuals were included in the TCR sequencing and HLA analysis.

Peripheral blood CD8+ and CD4+ T cells from healthy donors, Susac syndrome patients and multiple sclerosis patients were profiled by high-throughput TCR beta sequencing. Healthy donors were age- and sex-matched controls. Bulk CD8+ and CD4+ T cells were purified magnetically by negative isolation, whereas CD8+ TEMRA cells were enriched by FACS. Blood was drawn into EDTA tubes, processed within 24 hours, and PBMCs were isolated by density gradient centrifugation. PBMCs intended for TCR sequencing were cryopreserved in liquid nitrogen and were subsequently thawed in a 37 degrees C water bath. Purity of sorted or isolated CD4+, CD8+ and CD8+ TEMRA cells was at least 90%. V is clipped by 3 bases and J by 4 bases, and the sequence between their germline boundaries is 7 bases long. Per the germline V gene (reference sequence), SEHNR is the CDR1 and FQNEAQ is the CDR2. The CDR3 goes from the cysteine to the phenylalanine over 12 residues. The sequence is cut down to CDR3 DNA, 36 bases in frame from base 1.

RNA was extracted using the RNeasy kit, and roughly 0.5 to 1 ug of the RNA was reverse transcribed with random hexamers. TCR beta CDR3 regions were amplified with the immunoSEQ multiplex PCR assay covering 54 Vbeta and 13 Jbeta segments. Bias from PCR amplification was corrected by using a synthetic template baseline for primer optimization and for computational correction. As for how the authors treated the data: Reads were annotated to V, D and J genes per IMGT and analyzed with immunoSEQ Analyzer, keeping only productive sequences. Clonality was computed as one minus Shannon entropy normalized by log2 of the number of productive unique sequences. For each patient and control, public and private clones were evaluated among the 100 most prevalent clones. Clones were defined as Susac-specific if absent from the healthy and MS cohorts, from 1052 published viral clones and from other ImmuneACCESS disease sequences. In-frame beta chains were kept once TCRdb had trimmed the public reads at Q25 with fastp and called clones with MiXCR. Identical CDR3 proteins give one entry, which carries the most common genes and DNA. The authors' filters were not applied to this entry. This sample has about 120,000 distinct CDR3 sequences in its table, and around 90% of those were observed once. The top ten clones comprise around 0.12% of the sample.

As concerns this clonotype: The target of this receptor is not known. Base-call qualities are not available, and no considerably larger clone is one nucleotide away.

This sequence uses TRBV7-9 and TRBJ2-7; the D gene is not confidently resolved. The source is a human donor in good health. The material sequenced was CD8+ T cells from PBMCs. The DNA reads TGTGCCAGCAGCTTCGCTGCTTACGAGCAGTACTTC. It encodes CASSFAAYEQYF.